Below, 14 T cell receptor beta chains from the same sample are listed, as sequenced in a study of regulatory T cells in long-lasting Graves disease. Libraries of TCR beta came from iRepertoire HTBI primers plus Arm-PCR of CDR3 regions. Each CDR3 protein is one row after TCRdb ran MiXCR on the multiplex PCR reads. This table has 530,000 or so distinct CDR3 sequences, around an eighth appearing once. Regarding time point: newly diagnosed GD, antithyroid drugs for less than 3 months. The TCR library used RNA extracted from PBMCs. Another study also made use of these data, one on T cells in Graves' hyperthyroidism and ophthalmopathy.

Sequenced here: peripheral blood mononuclear cells (PBMCs), sampled at new diagnosis, from a patient treated with antithyroid drugs. Receptor source: a man aged 25-45 years with Graves disease.

Concerning this clonotype itself: Given a much more abundant clone one base away, this may be a read error. V usage is TRBV30 and J usage is TRBJ2-1; the D is unclear. V lost 5 bases to trimming and J lost 7 bases, with 21 bases between them. CDR1 and CDR2 (germline): GTSNPN, SVGIG (reference sequence). The CDR3 is made up of 15 amino acids. DNA for the CDR3: TGTGCCTGGGGTATTCTGGCCGGGTATGGGAATGAGCAGTTCTTC. Encoded protein: CAWGILAGYGNEQFF.

The sample holds many counts of this clonotype. The chain couples TRBV5-4 to TRBJ2-3; D might be TRBD2 (5 bases). Per germline, CDR1 SGHNT and CDR2 YYREEE (reference sequence). The CDR3 is 11 amino acids. Trimming took 3 bases from V and 10 from J, leaving 9 bases between them. The CDR3 nucleotides read TGTGCCAGCAGCTCGGACTCCGCGCAGTATTTT. It is translated as CASSSDSAQYF.

Details on this clonotype: This could be a read error, since a much larger clone is one nucleotide away. The chain joins TRBV6-1 to TRBJ2-7, with 7 bases matching TRBD2. This CDR3 is 15 amino acids long. CDR1 MNHNS and CDR2 SASEGT come from the germline V gene. Losses at the gene ends were 10 bases for V and 6 bases for J; bases not matched to a gene: 18. The CDR3 coding sequence is TGTGCCAACAGCCCGTTCGACACGTCGGGGGGCGAGCAGTACTTC. Encoded protein: CANSPFDTSGGEQYF.

This clonotype was seen repeatedly, ten times or more. The chain recombines TRBV20-1 with TRBJ1-1; TRBD1 is a possible D gene (6 bases). Trimming removed 2 bases at V and 4 bases at J, with 14 bases between. Per the germline V gene, CDR1 is DFQATT and CDR2 is SNEGSKA (reference sequence). This CDR3 comprises 14 residues. Here the CDR3 DNA reads TGCAGTGCTAGACTTTCAGGGGTCGGCACTGAAGCTTTCTTT. Protein sequence: CSARLSGVGTEAFF.

Relative to its sample, this clonotype is medium-sized. This rearrangement joins TRBV6-5 to TRBJ1-5; D is uncertain. The CDR3 has 16 amino acids. In germline, CDR1 is MNHEY, CDR2 SVGAGI. Trimming removed 2 bases from V and 6 bases from J, with 17 bases in between. The CDR3 region is CASSYDNGLSRQPQHF. The CDR3 DNA reads as TGTGCCAGCAGTTACGATAACGGACTGTCCCGTCAGCCCCAGCATTTT.

This clonotype was seen more than once but under ten times. This chain links TRBV5-1 with TRBJ2-5; 8 nucleotides match TRBD2. The CDR3 has 16 amino acids. Germline V lookup: CDR1 SGHRS, CDR2 YFSETQ. J gave up 1 base and V 4 bases, and 9 bases lay outside the gene matches. The CDR3 protein is CASSRDRLATQETQYF. In nucleotides, the CDR3 is TGCGCCAGCAGCCGTGACCGACTAGCGACCCAAGAGACCCAGTACTTC.

There are many counts of this clonotype. The junction differs from germline at one of its ends, possibly a read error. The chain carries TRBV7-9 and TRBJ2-7, with 8 bases aligning to TRBD2. This CDR3 contains 12 residues. Looked up from germline, CDR1 is SEHNR and CDR2 is FQNEAQ (reference sequence). The CDR3: CASSPGKRELYF. The CDR3 DNA is TGTGCCAGCAGTCCAGGGAAGCGGGAGCTGTACTTC.

This clonotype has a count of ten or more. The chain recombines TRBV6-2 or TRBV6-3 with TRBJ2-7; possibly TRBD1 for D (6 bases). CDR1 is MNHEY and CDR2 is SVGEGT in the germline V gene. This CDR3 contains 14 residues. V was cut by 7 bases and J by 6 bases, with 19 bases left in between. The CDR3 DNA follows: TGTGCCAGCAATCGAGTTGGGGGCCGTTTCGAGCAGTACTTC. Translation gives CASNRVGGRFEQYF.

This clonotype was seen at least ten times. This chain connects TRBV27 to TRBJ2-1; unclear D gene. The J call is in doubt because the DNA end fits TRBJ2-5 better. Germline-derived CDR1 and CDR2 are MNHEY and SMNVEV (reference sequence). This CDR3 has 14 residues. This CDR3 reads CASRNGYLQETQYF. In DNA form, the CDR3 reads TGTGCCAGCCGTAATGGTTACCTCCAAGAGACCCAGTACTTC.

This rearrangement joins TRBV28 to TRBJ2-5, with 9 nucleotides matching TRBD1. Germline V lookup: CDR1 MDHEN, CDR2 SYDVKM. V lost 6 bases and J lost 4; bases outside the gene matches: 12. The CDR3 runs 16 residues. As DNA, the CDR3 is TGTGCCAGCAGCATGACGCCGGGACAGGGACGAGAGACCCAGTACTTC. It is translated as CASSMTPGQGRETQYF.

This chain connects TRBV24-1 to TRBJ2-1; TRBD1 matches 8 bases. Germline V lookup: CDR1 KGHDR, CDR2 SFDVKD. Trimming took 9 bases from V and 5 from J; bases not matched to a gene: 8. This CDR3 contains 14 residues. The CDR3 DNA sequence: TGTGCCACCGGGAGTCAGGGGGCGAACAATGAGCAGTTCTTC. Translated: CATGSQGANNEQFF.

This clonotype was counted at least ten times. V gene TRBV27 combines with J gene TRBJ1-5; D remains ambiguous. The CDR3 length is 13 residues. V was shortened by 4 bases and J by 3 bases, with 7 bases between the two germline ends. Germline V gene sequence: CDR1 MNHEY, CDR2 SMNVEV (reference sequence). CDR3 in amino acids: CASSSGFNQPQHF. The CDR3 coding sequence is TGTGCCAGCAGTTCGGGTTTCAATCAGCCCCAGCATTTT.

Remarks on this clonotype: This may arise from a read error, as a much more abundant clone is one base away. The chain is built from TRBV2 and TRBJ2-7; 11 bases agree with TRBD2. V dropped 9 bases and J dropped 4; count of bases not matched to a gene: 5. Germline V lookup: CDR1 SNHLY, CDR2 FYNNEI. There are 13 residues in the CDR3. CDR3 nucleotides: TGTGCCAGAACCGGGACTAGCGGATACGAGCAGTACTTC. Translated: CARTGTSGYEQYF.

In its sample, this clonotype was seen many times. V usage is TRBV9 and J usage is TRBJ2-5; unclear D gene. Trimming took off 3 bases at V and 4 bases at J, with 16 bases between the two ends. The CDR3 length is 15 residues. Per germline, CDR1 SGDLS and CDR2 YYNGEE. The CDR3 DNA follows: TGTGCCAGCAGCGAATTTAGTCGGGTCGGAGAGACCCAGTACTTC. Its protein product is CASSEFSRVGETQYF.